What follows are 11 T cell receptor beta chains derived from one specimen sequenced in a study of cytomegalovirus exposure and HLA in healthy donors. Profiling relied on immunoSEQ multiplex PCR, and the TCRdb table lists in-frame clones only, not all of them. The data contain roughly 63,000 clones, 89% of them singletons. Material: PBMCs. The receptors here all came from a woman under 30 in good health and CMV-seronegative.

The CDR3 sequence: CASSSPLPGGSYNEQFF. In nucleotides, the CDR3 is TGTGCCAGCAGCTCTCCCCTTCCCGGGGGCTCCTACAATGAGCAGTTCTTC. The chain uses TRBV11-2 and TRBJ2-1; D perhaps matches TRBD2 (6 bases). Germline lookup yields CDR1 SGHAT and CDR2 FQNNGV. The V end lost 4 bases, the J end lost 0 bases, and 16 bases lay between the germline ends. This CDR3 spans 17 amino acids.

The chain has TRBV6-1 and TRBJ2-7; the D is unclear. V was clipped by 3 bases and J by 7 bases, with 10 bases between them. The CDR3 contains 12 residues. Germline CDR1 and CDR2: MNHNS and SASEGT. This CDR3 is CASSDYPAEQYF. The CDR3 DNA follows: TGTGCCAGCAGTGATTACCCAGCGGAGCAGTACTTC.

The chain combines TRBV6-5 with TRBJ2-7, with 9 bases fitting TRBD1. This CDR3 is built from 14 residues. CDR1 is MNHEY, CDR2 SVGAGI, per germline. The J segment lost 2 bases and the V segment lost 7 bases, leaving 6 bases of the junction unmatched. This CDR3 reads CASTHRDRAYEQYF. CDR3 DNA: TGTGCCAGCACCCACCGGGACAGGGCCTACGAGCAGTACTTC.

The chain uses TRBV27 and TRBJ2-2; D is perhaps TRBD2 (6 bases). The CDR3 contains 14 residues. Germline V gene lookup returns CDR1 MNHEY and CDR2 SMNVEV (reference sequence). V lost 10 bases, J lost 2 bases, and 14 bases lay in between. The CDR3 nucleotides read TGTGCCACCGCCCCCGGGGGAAACACCGGGGAGCTGTTTTTT. Protein product: CATAPGGNTGELFF.

This sequence joins TRBV6-5 and TRBJ2-7; 8 bases are shared with TRBD2. Germline CDR1 is MNHEY and CDR2 is SVGAGI. The CDR3 loop spans 12 amino acids. V was pared by 6 bases and J by 4 bases, with 2 bases of the junction left unmatched. The chain's CDR3 is CASRTSEYEQYF. DNA for the CDR3: TGTGCCAGCAGGACTAGCGAATACGAGCAGTACTTC.

This chain links TRBV28 with TRBJ2-1; D is ambiguous. This CDR3 has 11 residues. Germline CDR1 and CDR2: MDHEN and SYDVKM. Trimming removed 5 bases at V and 10 bases at J, with 9 bases between. CDR3 sequence reads: CASSTPREQFF. The CDR3 DNA follows: TGTGCCAGCAGTACCCCTCGGGAGCAGTTCTTC.

CDR3 protein: CASSIQTGFQETQYF. DNA for the CDR3: TGTGCCAGTAGTATACAAACAGGGTTCCAAGAGACCCAGTACTTC. The gene calls are TRBV19 and TRBJ2-5; a weak D match, TRBD1 (6 bases). V lost 2 bases and J 1 base, leaving 11 bases between the germline ends. Per the germline V gene, CDR1 is LNHDA and CDR2 is SQIVND (reference sequence). This CDR3 contains 15 residues.

The genes are TRBV10-3 and TRBJ2-3; 15 bases are a match to TRBD2. The CDR3 totals 16 residues. Germline lookup yields CDR1 ENHRY and CDR2 SYGVKD. Trimming removed 2 bases from V and 6 bases from J; junction bases left unmatched: 3. Here the CDR3 reads CAISEGTSGGTDTQYF. In nucleotides, the CDR3 is TGTGCCATCAGTGAGGGGACTAGCGGGGGGACGGATACGCAGTATTTT.

The rearrangement links TRBV2 to TRBJ2-7; D is perhaps TRBD2 (7 bases). Between the trimmed V and J ends, which lost 6 bases and 4 bases, there was a span of 25 bases. The CDR3 consists of 17 residues. CDR1 and CDR2 (germline): SNHLY, FYNNEI. The chain's CDR3 is CASRSTGEGGAYYEQYF. The CDR3 nucleotides read TGTGCCAGCAGATCAACGGGGGAGGGGGGCGCGTATTACGAGCAGTACTTC.

Of note for this clone: Mismatch with germline at one junction end may stem from a read error. The chain links TRBV10-3 to TRBJ2-7; 8 bases are shared with TRBD1. The CDR3 extends over 14 amino acids. CDR1 is ENHRY, CDR2 SYGVKD, per germline. CDR3 loop: CAIRPGTGRPQPGF. As DNA, the CDR3 is TGTGCCATCAGACCCGGGACAGGACGCCCCCAGCCTGGCTTC.

This clone is medium-sized (0.01 to 0.1%) by share. This rearrangement joins TRBV4-2 to TRBJ1-6; 10 nucleotides agree with TRBD1. V lost 3 bases, J lost 10 bases, and 12 bases stayed unmatched. CDR1 is LGHNA, CDR2 YNFKEQ, per germline. The CDR3 runs 17 residues. The CDR3 sequence is CASSHRLGTGDSSPLHF. CDR3 in DNA: TGTGCCAGCAGCCACCGTCTCGGGACAGGGGACAGCTCACCCCTCCACTTT.